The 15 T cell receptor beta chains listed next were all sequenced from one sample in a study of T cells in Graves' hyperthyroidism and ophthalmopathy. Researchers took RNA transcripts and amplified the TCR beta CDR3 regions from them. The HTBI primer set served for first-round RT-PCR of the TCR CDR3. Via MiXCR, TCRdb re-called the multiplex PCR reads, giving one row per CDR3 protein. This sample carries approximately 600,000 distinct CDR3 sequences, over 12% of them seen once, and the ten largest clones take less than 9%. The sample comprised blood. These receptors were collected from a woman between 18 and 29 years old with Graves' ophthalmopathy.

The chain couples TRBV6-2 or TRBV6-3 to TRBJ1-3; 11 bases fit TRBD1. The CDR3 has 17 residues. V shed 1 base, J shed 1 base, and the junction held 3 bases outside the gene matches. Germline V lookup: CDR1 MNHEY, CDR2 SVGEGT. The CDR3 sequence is CASSYLGQGESGNTIYF. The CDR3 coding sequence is TGTGCCAGCAGTTACTTGGGACAGGGGGAGTCTGGAAACACCATATATTTT.

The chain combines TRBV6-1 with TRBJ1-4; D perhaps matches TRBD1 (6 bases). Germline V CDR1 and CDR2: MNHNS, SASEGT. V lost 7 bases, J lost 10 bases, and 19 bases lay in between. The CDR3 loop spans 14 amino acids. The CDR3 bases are TGTGCCAGCACCCCTGGGCCAGGGGAGGGAAAACTGTTTTTT. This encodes CASTPGPGEGKLFF.

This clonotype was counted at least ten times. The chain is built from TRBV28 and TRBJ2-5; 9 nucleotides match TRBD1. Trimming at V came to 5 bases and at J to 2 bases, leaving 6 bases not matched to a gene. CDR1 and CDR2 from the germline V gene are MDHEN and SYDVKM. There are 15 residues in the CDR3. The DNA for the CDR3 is TGTGCCAGCAGTATCTTTGGACAGGGGCAAGAGACCCAGTACTTC. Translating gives CASSIFGQGQETQYF.

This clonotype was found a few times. The CDR3 sequence is CASSHIWTSGWDGETQYF. CDR3 DNA sequence: TGTGCCAGCAGCCATATTTGGACTAGCGGGTGGGATGGAGAGACCCAGTACTTC. The V call is TRBV14, the J call TRBJ2-5, with 11 bases fitting TRBD2. Germline V gene lookup returns CDR1 SGHDN and CDR2 FVKESK. This CDR3 is built from 18 residues. The V gene end was trimmed by 3 bases and the J gene end by 4 bases; junction bases not matched to a gene: 13. Complete variable domain (other parts from reference TRBV14 and TRBJ2-5): EAGVTQFPSHSVIEKGQTVTLRCDPISGHDNLYWYRRVMGKEIKFLLHFVKESKQDESGMPNNRFLAERTGGTYSTLKVQPAELEDSGVYFCASSHIWTSGWDGETQYFGPGTRLLVL.

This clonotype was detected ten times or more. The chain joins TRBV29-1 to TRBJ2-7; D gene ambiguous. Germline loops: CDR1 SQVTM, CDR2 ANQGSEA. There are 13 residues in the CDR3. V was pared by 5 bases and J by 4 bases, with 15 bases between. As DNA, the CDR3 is TGCAGCGTTCCCGGTAGGGATAGGTACGAGCAGTACTTC. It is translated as CSVPGRDRYEQYF.

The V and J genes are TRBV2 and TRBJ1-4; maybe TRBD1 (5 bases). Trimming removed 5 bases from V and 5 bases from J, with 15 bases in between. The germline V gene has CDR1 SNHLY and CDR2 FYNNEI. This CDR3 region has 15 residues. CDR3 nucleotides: TGTGCCAGCAGTTGGGACCGGCCCCAAAATGAAAAACTGTTTTTT. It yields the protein CASSWDRPQNEKLFF.

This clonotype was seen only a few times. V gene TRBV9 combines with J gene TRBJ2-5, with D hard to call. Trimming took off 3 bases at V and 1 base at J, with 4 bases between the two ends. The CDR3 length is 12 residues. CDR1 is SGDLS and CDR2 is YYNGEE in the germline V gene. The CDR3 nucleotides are TGTGCCAGCAGCGGGGCCCAAGAGACCCAGTACTTC. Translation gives CASSGAQETQYF.

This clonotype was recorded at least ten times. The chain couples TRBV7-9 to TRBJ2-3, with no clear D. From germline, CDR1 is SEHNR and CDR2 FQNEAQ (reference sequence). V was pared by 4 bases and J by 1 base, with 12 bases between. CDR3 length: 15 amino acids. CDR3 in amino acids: CASSSQMGGTDTQYF. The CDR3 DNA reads TGTGCCAGCAGCTCCCAAATGGGTGGCACAGATACGCAGTATTTT.

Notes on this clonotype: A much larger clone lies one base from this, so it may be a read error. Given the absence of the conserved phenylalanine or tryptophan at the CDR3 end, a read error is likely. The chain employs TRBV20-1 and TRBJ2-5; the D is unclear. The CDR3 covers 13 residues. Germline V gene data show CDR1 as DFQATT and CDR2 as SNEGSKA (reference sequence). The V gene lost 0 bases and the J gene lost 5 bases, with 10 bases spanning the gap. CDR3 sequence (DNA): TGCAGTGCTAGAGATACGACGCGGGAGACCCAGTACCTC. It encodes CSARDTTRETQYL.

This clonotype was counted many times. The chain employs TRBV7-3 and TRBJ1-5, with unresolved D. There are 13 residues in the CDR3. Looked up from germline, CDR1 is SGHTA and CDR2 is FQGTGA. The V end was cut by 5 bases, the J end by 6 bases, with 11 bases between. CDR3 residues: CASSPGLRQPQHF. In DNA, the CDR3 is TGTGCCAGCAGCCCCGGGCTCCGTCAGCCCCAGCATTTT.

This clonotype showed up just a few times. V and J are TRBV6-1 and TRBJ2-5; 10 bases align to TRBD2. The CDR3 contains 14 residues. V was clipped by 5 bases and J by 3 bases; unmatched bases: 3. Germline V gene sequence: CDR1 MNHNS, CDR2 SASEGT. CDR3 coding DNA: TGTGCCAGCAGTCCTAGCGGGAGCGAAGAGACCCAGTACTTC. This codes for CASSPSGSEETQYF.

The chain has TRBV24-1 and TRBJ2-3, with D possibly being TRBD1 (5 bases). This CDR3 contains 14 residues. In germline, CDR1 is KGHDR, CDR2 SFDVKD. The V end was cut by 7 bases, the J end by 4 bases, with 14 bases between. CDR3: CATRPQGSPDTQYF. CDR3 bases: TGTGCCACCAGACCCCAGGGTTCCCCAGATACGCAGTATTTT.

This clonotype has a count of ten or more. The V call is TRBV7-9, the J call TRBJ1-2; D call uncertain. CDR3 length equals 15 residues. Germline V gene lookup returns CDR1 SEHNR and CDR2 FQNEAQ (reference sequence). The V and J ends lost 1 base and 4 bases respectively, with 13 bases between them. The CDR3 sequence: CASSLEPGSSYGYTF. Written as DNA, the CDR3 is TGTGCCAGCAGCTTAGAACCAGGTTCAAGCTATGGCTACACCTTC.

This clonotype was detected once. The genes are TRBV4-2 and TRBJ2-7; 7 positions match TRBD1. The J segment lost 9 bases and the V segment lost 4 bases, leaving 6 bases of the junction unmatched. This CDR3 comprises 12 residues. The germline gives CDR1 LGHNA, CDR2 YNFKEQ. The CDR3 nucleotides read TGTGCCAGCAGCCGAATGACAGGGAGGCAGTACTTC. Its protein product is CASSRMTGRQYF.

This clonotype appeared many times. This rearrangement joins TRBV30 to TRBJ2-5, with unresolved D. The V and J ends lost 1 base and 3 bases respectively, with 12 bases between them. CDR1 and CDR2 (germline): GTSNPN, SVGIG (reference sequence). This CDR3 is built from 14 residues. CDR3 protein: CAWSDSPTEETQYF. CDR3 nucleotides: TGTGCCTGGAGTGATTCCCCTACTGAAGAGACCCAGTACTTC.